This T cell receptor beta chain was obtained from a study of blood T cell repertoires in COVID-19 (dated by TCRdb to between 2020 and 2021). Notes on the research overall: Samples covering the acute and convalescent phases of COVID-19 were provided by collaborators in the United States, Italy and Spain. The prospective study material was composed of cDNA or gDNA derived from T cells, B-cell-depleted T cells, or PBMCs. Subjects who had been exposed to COVID-19, were actively infected with it, or had recovered from it provided the deeply sampled blood TCRbeta repertoires that made up the dataset. The repertoires were released in a freely available public database intended as a resource for research on the immune response to SARS-CoV-2. The samples were drawn from the first 160 participants of the ongoing ImmuneRACE study and from 1,254 subjects provided by 6 global collaborators. Nearly every sample came with metadata listing a de-identified subject ID, COVID-19 status, age in years and sex. Where available, HLA class I and class II types were taken from metadata supplied by the sample provider and were not determined by assay-based typing.

Remarks on this clone: The clone's antigen remains unknown. Per-base quality was not reported, and no clone a single base away is much larger than it.

Reading the germline V gene (reference sequence) gives CDR1 LNHDA and CDR2 SQIVND. CDR3 length: 11 amino acids, cysteine to phenylalanine. Only CDR3 DNA remains: 33 bases, in frame from the first base. V is cut by 3 bases and J by 8 bases, and the space between the germline ends is 5 bases. Broad study findings and their caveats: The amount of clinical and demographic metadata varied by source and participant and was provided uncurated.

One collaborating source in Seattle enrolled patients during active infection and followed them longitudinally through the course of disease. Collaborating institutions collected whole blood in K2EDTA tubes following their own protocols. For TCRbeta analysis, collaborators shipped samples in one of three forms: frozen whole blood, isolated PBMCs, or DNA extracted from either of those sample types. TCRbeta CDR3 regions were amplified from genomic DNA by means of the immunoSEQ Assay, a bias-controlled multiplex PCR. Per the authors' processing: Nucleated cell counts per sample were estimated from amplification of reference gene primers within the assay. Sequence reads were collapsed and filtered to measure the absolute abundance of every unique TCRbeta CDR3 rearrangement. For each sample, productive Simpson clonality was calculated by taking the square root of Simpson's diversity index across productive rearrangements. Held by TCRdb, this immuneACCESS table contains in-frame sequences only and omits some clones. Under half of the omission traces to an unresolved V gene where checked; the cause of the rest is unknown. V, J and clone size derive from that table, while D and trimming were established from the DNA sequence. The sample table shows some 360,000 clones, and over 75% are seen once. About 2.3% of the sample belongs to the ten largest clones.

This chain joins TRBV19 to TRBJ2-1; the D gene is unclear. The origin of this receptor is a woman aged 60-75 years with COVID-19, enrolled during active disease. Sequenced sample: peripheral blood. The CDR3 protein sequence reads: CASSMRYEQFF. The DNA sequence is TGTGCCAGTAGTATGAGGTATGAGCAGTTCTTC.